Below are 23 T cell receptor beta chains sequenced from a single sample in a study of blood T cell repertoires in COVID-19. Here immunoSEQ multiplex PCR was the method, and the copy in TCRdb shows in-frame clones only, minus some. Of about 150,000 clones listed, roughly 83% are singletons. The sequencing input was peripheral blood. All receptors derive from a woman aged 55-69 years with acute or convalescent COVID-19.

This clone occurred once. The chain combines TRBV27 with TRBJ1-1; TRBD1 aligns across 7 bases. Germline V gene sequence: CDR1 MNHEY, CDR2 SMNVEV (reference sequence). CDR3 size: 15 residues. V was pared by 4 bases and J by 4 bases, with 9 bases of the junction left unmatched. Here the CDR3 DNA reads TGTGCCAGCAGTTCTCAAACAGGGGCGGGCACTGAAGCTTTCTTT. Translated, it gives CASSSQTGAGTEAFF.

The chain employs TRBV30 and TRBJ1-1; D gene unclear. Trimming took 4 bases from V and 4 from J, leaving 7 bases between them. CDR1 GTSNPN and CDR2 SVGIG come from the germline V gene (reference sequence). This CDR3 comprises 11 residues. For the CDR3, the DNA is TGTGCCTGGACGAGAGGCACTGAAGCTTTCTTT. Amino acids: CAWTRGTEAFF.

A few counts support this clone. The chain links TRBV2 to TRBJ2-1, with TRBD2 identical over 13 bases. With 8 bases clipped from V and 8 bases from J, the junction kept 6 bases outside the gene matches. This CDR3 is built from 14 residues. Germline values: CDR1 SNHLY, CDR2 FYNNEI. Here the CDR3 DNA reads TGTGCCAGCCTACTAGCGGGGGGGCTGGATGAGCAGTTCTTC. This encodes CASLLAGGLDEQFF. Full variable domain (rest looked up from reference TRBV2 and TRBJ2-1): EPEVTQTPSHQVTQMGQEVILRCVPISNHLYFYWYRQILGQKVEFLVSFYNNEISEKSEIFDDQFSVERPDGSNFTLKIRSTKLEDSAMYFCASLLAGGLDEQFFGPGTRLTVL.

This rearrangement joins TRBV2 to TRBJ2-7; the D gene is possibly TRBD2 (6 bases). The CDR3 consists of 15 residues. Trimming removed 6 bases from V and 3 bases from J, with 18 bases in between. CDR1 and CDR2 (germline): SNHLY, FYNNEI. The CDR3 sequence is CASSQRGLFRYEQYF. CDR3 nucleotides: TGTGCCAGCAGCCAAAGAGGACTATTCCGCTACGAGCAGTACTTC. The variable domain in full, completed from reference TRBV2 and TRBJ2-7, reads EPEVTQTPSHQVTQMGQEVILRCVPISNHLYFYWYRQILGQKVEFLVSFYNNEISEKSEIFDDQFSVERPDGSNFTLKIRSTKLEDSAMYFCASSQRGLFRYEQYFGPGTRLTVT.

This clone was detected only once. The genes are TRBV29-1 and TRBJ1-1, with D perhaps matching TRBD1 (6 bases). Trimming stripped 7 bases from V and 0 bases from J, with 12 bases between. The CDR3 is 13 residues long. Per the germline V gene, CDR1 is SQVTM and CDR2 is ANQGSEA. The CDR3 spells CSAAGQMNTEAFF. CDR3 sequence (DNA): TGCAGCGCCGCTGGACAGATGAACACTGAAGCTTTCTTT.

This clone was seen a handful of times. The chain couples TRBV19 to TRBJ1-5, with TRBD1 matching 7 bases. Germline V gene lookup returns CDR1 LNHDA and CDR2 SQIVND (reference sequence). V shed 3 bases, J shed 6 bases, and the junction held 14 bases outside the gene matches. This CDR3 is 17 amino acids long. The CDR3 region has the DNA TGTGCCAGTAGTATGAGGAGGCAGGGGGTCGATTCTCAGCCCCAGCATTTT. Protein: CASSMRRQGVDSQPQHF.

This chain joins TRBV28 and TRBJ1-5; 9 bases map to TRBD1. CDR1 MDHEN and CDR2 SYDVKM come from the germline V gene. V gave up 6 bases and J gave up 3 bases; unmatched junction bases: 9. This CDR3 is built from 16 residues. This chain's CDR3 is CASRRPGQGNNQPQHF. CDR3 sequence (DNA): TGTGCCAGCAGGAGACCGGGACAGGGCAACAATCAGCCCCAGCATTTT. The full variable domain, with the rest looked up from reference TRBV28 and TRBJ1-5, is DVKVTQSSRYLVKRTGEKVFLECVQDMDHENMFWYRQDPGLGLRLIYFSYDVKMKEKGDIPEGYSVSREKKERFSLILESASTNQTSMYLCASRRPGQGNNQPQHFGDGTRLSIL.

The chain links TRBV24-1 to TRBJ2-3; a weak D match, TRBD2 (7 bases). Trimming cost V 9 bases and J 5 bases, with 11 bases left between them. Germline CDR1 KGHDR, CDR2 SFDVKD. The CDR3 extends over 12 amino acids. CDR3 region: CATAGAEDTQYF. Here the CDR3 DNA reads TGTGCCACCGCGGGGGCGGAAGATACGCAGTATTTT.

This clone came up once. The chain employs TRBV7-9 and TRBJ1-4, with 8 bases that match TRBD1. CDR3 length: 17 amino acids. The germline gives CDR1 SEHNR, CDR2 FQNEAQ (reference sequence). With V trimmed by 5 bases and J by 5 bases, 13 bases remained unmatched. CDR3: CASSPLTWDRLNEKLFF. CDR3 bases: TGTGCCAGCAGCCCGCTTACCTGGGACAGGCTGAATGAAAAACTGTTTTTT.

The J gene is TRBJ1-3, the V gene TRBV6-5; D is perhaps TRBD1 (5 bases). There are 15 residues in the CDR3. V was cut by 6 bases and J by 2 bases, with 14 bases left in between. CDR1 and CDR2 (germline): MNHEY, SVGAGI. The CDR3, as DNA: TGTGCCAGCAGACCTCTTACAGGTGCTGGAAACACCATATATTTT. Encoded protein: CASRPLTGAGNTIYF.

With regard to this clone: This sample also contains other DNA sequences that code for the same CDR3. The genes are TRBV28 and TRBJ1-5, with 9 positions matching TRBD1. The CDR3 spans 14 residues. Germline trimming cut 6 bases from V and 6 bases from J; bases unmatched to any gene: 6. Germline V gene lookup returns CDR1 MDHEN and CDR2 SYDVKM. In nucleotides, the CDR3 is TGTGCCAGCAGCCCGGGACAGGGAGGTCAGCCCCAGCATTTT. Residues: CASSPGQGGQPQHF.

V usage is TRBV3-1 (or the pseudogene TRBV3-2) and J usage is TRBJ2-5; the match to TRBD1 covers 7 bases. V shed 4 bases, J shed 6 bases, and the junction held 11 bases outside the gene matches. The CDR3 loop spans 15 amino acids. CDR1 and CDR2 from the germline V gene are LGHDT and YNNKEL (reference sequence). The CDR3 DNA reads TGTGCCAGCAGCCCAGGATTGTACAGGGGACAGACCCAGTACTTC. It specifies CASSPGLYRGQTQYF.

The J gene is TRBJ1-4, the V gene TRBV2; D is possibly TRBD1 (6 bases). This CDR3 comprises 14 residues. Germline CDR1 is SNHLY and CDR2 is FYNNEI. Trimming shortened V by 3 bases and J by 5 bases, and 10 bases separated the two germline ends. The CDR3 region is CASSDYRANEKLFF. CDR3 nucleotide sequence: TGTGCCAGCAGTGACTACAGGGCAAATGAAAAACTGTTTTTT.

This chain connects TRBV5-4 to TRBJ2-1; D gene uncertain. Germline CDR1 is SGHNT and CDR2 is YYREEE (reference sequence). V was clipped by 1 base and J by 6 bases, with 8 bases between them. This CDR3 region has 13 residues. CDR3 nucleotide sequence: TGTGCCAGCAGCTTGTATTACTTCAATGAGCAGTTCTTC. The encoded protein is CASSLYYFNEQFF.

V and J are TRBV28 and TRBJ1-5; TRBD1 matches 7 bases. V lost 6 bases and J lost 6; bases outside the gene matches: 5. The CDR3 totals 13 residues. Germline V CDR1 and CDR2: MDHEN, SYDVKM. The CDR3 is CASSLDRPQPQHF. CDR3 in DNA: TGTGCCAGCAGCTTGGACAGGCCTCAGCCCCAGCATTTT.

This clone was counted only a few times. V is TRBV10-3 and J is TRBJ2-7, with D possibly being TRBD2 (6 bases). Germline assignment: CDR1 ENHRY and CDR2 SYGVKD. This CDR3 has 17 residues. Trimming took off 0 bases at V and 2 bases at J, with 17 bases between the two ends. DNA for the CDR3: TGTGCCATCAGTGAGTCGACGGGAGAACGAAACCCCTACGAGCAGTACTTC. Translation gives CAISESTGERNPYEQYF.

The genes are TRBV12-3 or TRBV12-4 and TRBJ1-1; maybe TRBD1 (5 bases). The length of the CDR3 is 11 residues. V lost 1 base and J lost 8, with 5 bases in between. The CDR3 DNA is TGTGCCAGCAGTTTAGACAGGGAAGCTTTCTTT. It is translated as CASSLDREAFF.

The chain couples TRBV23-1 to TRBJ1-1; no clear D gene. TRBV23-1 counts as an open reading frame of uncertain function. V lost 0 bases, J lost 1 base, and 9 bases lay in between. There are 15 residues in the CDR3. The CDR3 region is CASSQSKEANTEAFF. CDR3 bases: TGCGCCAGCAGTCAATCGAAGGAGGCGAACACTGAAGCTTTCTTT.

The DNA of the CDR3 is TGCGCCAGCAGCGGCTGGGGACAGGGTGCTTCTGGGGCCAACGTCCTGACTTTC. Translation: CASSGWGQGASGANVLTF. V and J are TRBV5-1 and TRBJ2-6; 9 bases align to TRBD1. The trim removed 4 bases at V and 1 base at J, leaving 9 bases unmatched. The CDR3 covers 18 residues. The germline V gene has CDR1 SGHRS and CDR2 YFSETQ.

V is TRBV27 and J is TRBJ1-5, with 7 bases matching TRBD1. The CDR3 sequence is 15 residues long. The germline CDR1 and CDR2 sequences are MNHEY and SMNVEV (reference sequence). V was pared by 5 bases and J by 0 bases, with 4 bases of the junction left unmatched. The CDR3 is CASSRWDSSNQPQHF. CDR3 bases: TGTGCCAGCAGTCGGTGGGACAGTAGCAATCAGCCCCAGCATTTT.

This chain connects TRBV5-1 to TRBJ1-6; the D gene is possibly TRBD1 (6 bases). The CDR3 runs to 16 residues. Germline CDR1 SGHRS, CDR2 YFSETQ. The V end lost 3 bases, the J end lost 7 bases, and 17 bases lay between the germline ends. DNA of the CDR3: TGCGCCAGCAGCTGGGGGCCGACAGGAACAAATTCACCCCTCCACTTT. It encodes CASSWGPTGTNSPLHF.

This chain uses TRBV19 with TRBJ1-4; D remains ambiguous. CDR1 LNHDA and CDR2 SQIVND come from the germline V gene (reference sequence). V gave up 2 bases and J gave up 8 bases, with 15 bases separating them. The CDR3 length is 15 residues. CDR3 bases: TGTGCCAGTAGTATACCCGAGTTGTCCCGGGAAAAACTGTTTTTT. Encoded protein: CASSIPELSREKLFF.

V and J are TRBV7-8 and TRBJ1-3; possible D gene TRBD1, 5 bases. V lost 3 bases to trimming and J lost 2 bases, with 17 bases between them. This CDR3 comprises 17 residues. Germline V gene data show CDR1 as SGHVS and CDR2 as FQNEAQ. The DNA for the CDR3 is TGTGCCAGCAGCTTCCAGGGAATTACAACTACTGGAAACACCATATATTTT. Its translation: CASSFQGITTTGNTIYF.